Listed below are T cell receptor beta chains from one sample, sequenced in a study of radiotherapy plus CTLA-4 blockade in lung cancer. This table comes from immunoSEQ multiplex PCR, and its TCRdb copy is limited to in-frame clones, with some not included. The data hold tens of thousands of clones, with approximately 80% observed a single time. The input for sequencing was peripheral blood, taken from a patient treated with radiotherapy plus ipilimumab. Receptors were obtained from a human donor with non-small cell lung cancer whose response to radiotherapy plus ipilimumab could not be evaluated. Each CDR3 is given with its conserved first and last residue. The order of the fields is clone size, J gene, D gene, V gene, CDR3 DNA, CDR3 protein. The D gene is left open where the match is weak. Clone size appears in some rows only: once, few, many, or a class for an expanded clone.

>NA|TRBJ2-3|TRBD1|TRBV19
TGTGCCAGTAGTAAAAGGGGGCATACAGATACGCAGTATTTT
CASSKRGHTDTQYF
>NA|TRBJ1-3|TRBD1|TRBV19
TGTGCCAGTAGTTTTCGACAGGGCTCTGGAAACACCATATATTTT
CASSFRQGSGNTIYF
>few|TRBJ1-1|NA|TRBV28
TGTGCCAGTGCCAGTCGGGGACTCAGCACTGAAGCTTTCTTT
CASASRGLSTEAFF
>NA|TRBJ2-5|TRBD2|TRBV5-1
TGCGCCAGCAGCTTGCGGAGCGGGGGGTACCAAGAGACCCAGTACTTC
CASSLRSGGYQETQYF
>NA|TRBJ2-5|NA|TRBV5-3
TGTGCCAGAAGCTTAATGGACAGTTGGGAGACCCAGTACTTC
CARSLMDSWETQYF
>NA|TRBJ2-3|TRBD2|TRBV5-6
TGTGCCAGCAGCTTGGGGGGACTAGCGGGAGTGGAAACAGATACGCAGTATTTT
CASSLGGLAGVETDTQYF
>NA|TRBJ2-1|TRBD2|TRBV4-1
TGCGCCAGCAGCCAGTTACTAGCGGGGGGCTCCTACAATGAGCAGTTCTTC
CASSQLLAGGSYNEQFF
>once|TRBJ2-1|NA|TRBV11-1
TGTGCCAGCAGCTTAGGCCAGGGGACTGAGCAGTTCTTC
CASSLGQGTEQFF
>NA|TRBJ2-2|TRBD2|TRBV30
TGTGCCCGAAGGGGTGCGGGAGAGTTAGGGAGCGGGGAGCTGTTTTTT
CARRGAGELGSGELFF
>NA|TRBJ2-5|TRBD2|TRBV18
TGTGCCAGCTCACCAATGCCCCTCCTAGCGGCGCAAGAGACCCAGTACTTC
CASSPMPLLAAQETQYF
>few|TRBJ1-3|NA|TRBV2
TGTGCCAGCAGTGATGTAGGCAGGACCATATATTTT
CASSDVGRTIYF
>once|TRBJ2-7|TRBD1|TRBV9
TGTGCCAGCTCGCTGTCCACAGGGGAAAGGTCCTACGAGCAGTACTTC
CASSLSTGERSYEQYF
>NA|TRBJ1-4|NA|TRBV5-1
TGCGCCAGCAGCTTGGTTCTGGCAGCAACTAATGAAAAACTGTTTTTT
CASSLVLAATNEKLFF
>NA|TRBJ2-7|TRBD2|TRBV6-6
TGTGCCAGCAGGGGGGGGACTAGCGCGACCTACGAGCAGTACTTC
CASRGGTSATYEQYF
>NA|TRBJ1-4|NA|TRBV6-1
TGTGCCAGCAGTGATATAGGGGATAATGAAAAACTGTTTTTT
CASSDIGDNEKLFF
>NA|TRBJ2-7|NA|TRBV4-3
TGCGCCAGCAGCCAACAACAGGGCTACGAGCAGTACTTC
CASSQQQGYEQYF
>NA|TRBJ1-2|TRBD1|TRBV5-4
TGTGCCAGCAGCATCGGGACAGGGCAGTATGGCTACACCTTC
CASSIGTGQYGYTF
>few|TRBJ1-1|NA|TRBV4-2
TGTGCCAGCAGCCAAGTTCCCCGGACTGAAGCTTTCTTT
CASSQVPRTEAFF
>few|TRBJ1-4|NA|TRBV4-1
TGCGCCAGCAGACGTCACGCGGGGGGGCTGGGTAATGAAAAACTGTTTTTT
CASRRHAGGLGNEKLFF
>NA|TRBJ1-4|TRBD1|TRBV5-1
TGCGCCAGCAGCTATGCCGGGACAGGGTTGGAAAAACTGTTTTTT
CASSYAGTGLEKLFF
>NA|TRBJ1-2|TRBD1|TRBV28
TGTGCCAGCACAATGGACAGGGCCTTTGGCTACACCTTC
CASTMDRAFGYTF
>few|TRBJ1-6|NA|TRBV30
TGTGCCTGGAGTGTCCAGGGCCGTTCACCCCTCCACTTT
CAWSVQGRSPLHF
>NA|TRBJ1-1|NA|TRBV5-1
TGCGCCAGCAGCGTCCAGGGGCAAAACACTGAAGCTTTCTTT
CASSVQGQNTEAFF
>NA|TRBJ2-7|NA|TRBV28
TGTGCCAGCAGTTTCGGGGGACTCCCGTCGCAGTACTTC
CASSFGGLPSQYF
>NA|TRBJ1-4|NA|TRBV5-1
TGCGCCAGCAGCTCCCGAGCGGAGTCAAATGAAAAACTGTTTTTT
CASSSRAESNEKLFF
>NA|TRBJ1-2|TRBD1|TRBV27
TGTGCCAGCAGTTTATCCGGGACAGGGATGATGCGAGGCTACACCTTC
CASSLSGTGMMRGYTF
>NA|TRBJ2-3|TRBD1|TRBV29-1
TGCAGCGTTTTGACAGGGGCGAGCACAGATACGCAGTATTTT
CSVLTGASTDTQYF
>NA|TRBJ2-7|TRBD1|TRBV7-2
TGTGCCAGCAGCTTAGACGGACAGGCCCGGATTTACGAGCAGTACTTC
CASSLDGQARIYEQYF
>NA|TRBJ1-5|TRBD1|TRBV28
TGTGCCAGCAGTTTCCGGACAGGCCATAGCAATCAGCCCCAGCATTTT
CASSFRTGHSNQPQHF